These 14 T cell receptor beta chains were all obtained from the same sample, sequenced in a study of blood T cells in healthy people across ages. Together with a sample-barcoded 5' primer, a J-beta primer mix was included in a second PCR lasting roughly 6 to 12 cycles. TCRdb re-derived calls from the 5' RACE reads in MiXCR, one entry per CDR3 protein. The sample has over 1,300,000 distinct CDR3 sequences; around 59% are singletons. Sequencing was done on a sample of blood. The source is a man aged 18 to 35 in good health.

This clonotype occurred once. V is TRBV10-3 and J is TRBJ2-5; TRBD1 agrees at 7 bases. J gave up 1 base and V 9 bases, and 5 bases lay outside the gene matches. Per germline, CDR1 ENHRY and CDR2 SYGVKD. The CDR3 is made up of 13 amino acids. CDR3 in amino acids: CAINNRGQETQYF. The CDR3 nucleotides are TGTGCCATTAACAACAGGGGCCAAGAGACCCAGTACTTC.

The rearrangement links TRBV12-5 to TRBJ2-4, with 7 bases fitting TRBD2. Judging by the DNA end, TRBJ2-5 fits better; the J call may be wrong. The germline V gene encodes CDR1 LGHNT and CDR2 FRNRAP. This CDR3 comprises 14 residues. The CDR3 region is CASGSSSGQETQYF. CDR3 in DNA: TGTGCTAGTGGTTCTTCTAGCGGCCAAGAGACCCAGTACTTC.

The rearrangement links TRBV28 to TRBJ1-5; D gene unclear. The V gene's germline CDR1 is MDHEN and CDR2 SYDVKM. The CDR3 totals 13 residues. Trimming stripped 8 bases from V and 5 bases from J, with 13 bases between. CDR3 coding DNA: TGTGCCAGCGAGAGGGAGATTTATCAGCCCCAGCATTTT. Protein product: CASEREIYQPQHF. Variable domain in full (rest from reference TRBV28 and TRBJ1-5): DVKVTQSSRYLVKRTGEKVFLECVQDMDHENMFWYRQDPGLGLRLIYFSYDVKMKEKGDIPEGYSVSREKKERFSLILESASTNQTSMYLCASEREIYQPQHFGDGTRLSIL.

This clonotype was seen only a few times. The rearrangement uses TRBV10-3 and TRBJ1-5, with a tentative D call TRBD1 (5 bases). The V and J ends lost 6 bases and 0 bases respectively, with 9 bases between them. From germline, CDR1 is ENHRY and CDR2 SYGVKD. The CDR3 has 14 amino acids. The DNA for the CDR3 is TGTGCCATCAGGGGGACGGATAGCAATCAGCCCCAGCATTTT. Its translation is CAIRGTDSNQPQHF.

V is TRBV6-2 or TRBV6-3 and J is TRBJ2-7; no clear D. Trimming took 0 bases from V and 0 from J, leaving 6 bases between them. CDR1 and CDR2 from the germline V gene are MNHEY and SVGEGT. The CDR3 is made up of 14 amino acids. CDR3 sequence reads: CASSYSTRSYEQYF. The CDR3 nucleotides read TGTGCCAGCAGTTACTCGACGCGCTCCTACGAGCAGTACTTC.

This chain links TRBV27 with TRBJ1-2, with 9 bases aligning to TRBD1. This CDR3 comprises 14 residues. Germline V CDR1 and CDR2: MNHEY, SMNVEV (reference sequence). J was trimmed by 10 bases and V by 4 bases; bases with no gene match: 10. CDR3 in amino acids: CASSYGTGIFDYTF. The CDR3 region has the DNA TGTGCCAGCAGTTACGGGACAGGGATTTTCGACTACACCTTC.

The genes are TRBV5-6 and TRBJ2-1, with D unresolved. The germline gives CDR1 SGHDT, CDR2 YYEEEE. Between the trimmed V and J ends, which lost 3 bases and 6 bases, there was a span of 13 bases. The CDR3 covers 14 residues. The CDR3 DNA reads TGTGCCAGCAGCTATGGACCGACCCTCAATGAGCAGTTCTTC. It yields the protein CASSYGPTLNEQFF.

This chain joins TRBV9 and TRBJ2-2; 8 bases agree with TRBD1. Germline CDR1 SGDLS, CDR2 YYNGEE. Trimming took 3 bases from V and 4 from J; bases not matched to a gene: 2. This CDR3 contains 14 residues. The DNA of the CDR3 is TGTGCCAGCAGCGCGGGACAGGCCACCGGGGAGCTGTTTTTT. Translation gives CASSAGQATGELFF.

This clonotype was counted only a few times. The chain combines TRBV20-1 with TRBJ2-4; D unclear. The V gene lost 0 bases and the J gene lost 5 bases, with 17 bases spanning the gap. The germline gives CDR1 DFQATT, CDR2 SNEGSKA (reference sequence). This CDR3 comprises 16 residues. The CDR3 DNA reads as TGCAGTGCTAGAGATGGCGGCAGCATTTCACAAAACATTCAGTACTTC. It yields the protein CSARDGGSISQNIQYF.

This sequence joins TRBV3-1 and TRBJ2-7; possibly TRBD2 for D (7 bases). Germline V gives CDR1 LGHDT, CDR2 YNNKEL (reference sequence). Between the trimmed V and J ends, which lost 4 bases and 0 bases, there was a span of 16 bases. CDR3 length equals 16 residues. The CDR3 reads CASSRRGGYSSYEQYF. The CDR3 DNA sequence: TGTGCCAGCAGCCGAAGGGGGGGCTACAGCTCCTACGAGCAGTACTTC.

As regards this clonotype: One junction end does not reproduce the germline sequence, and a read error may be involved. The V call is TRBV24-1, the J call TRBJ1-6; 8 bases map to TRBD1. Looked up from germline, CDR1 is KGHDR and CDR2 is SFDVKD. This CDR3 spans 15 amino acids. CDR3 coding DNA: TGTGCCACCAGTGAATCGGACAGGGAAAGTTCACCCCCCCACTTT. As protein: CATSESDRESSPPHF.

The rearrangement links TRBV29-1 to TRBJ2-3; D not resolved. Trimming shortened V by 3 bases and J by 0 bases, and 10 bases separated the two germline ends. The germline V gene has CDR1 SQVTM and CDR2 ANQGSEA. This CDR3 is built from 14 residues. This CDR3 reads CSVEGLASTDTQYF. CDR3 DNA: TGCAGCGTTGAGGGTCTCGCCAGCACAGATACGCAGTATTTT.

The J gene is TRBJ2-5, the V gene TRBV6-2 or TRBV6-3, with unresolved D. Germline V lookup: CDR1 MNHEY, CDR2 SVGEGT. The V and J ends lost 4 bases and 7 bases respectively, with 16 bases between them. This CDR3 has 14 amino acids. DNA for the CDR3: TGTGCCAGCAGTTCCGCCGGCCCCCTCGGGACCCAGTACTTC. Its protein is CASSSAGPLGTQYF.

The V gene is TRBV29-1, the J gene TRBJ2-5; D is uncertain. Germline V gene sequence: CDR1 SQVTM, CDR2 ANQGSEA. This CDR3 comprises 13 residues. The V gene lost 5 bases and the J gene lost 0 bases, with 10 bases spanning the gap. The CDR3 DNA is TGCAGCGTTCAAACAATGTACCAAGAGACCCAGTACTTC. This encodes CSVQTMYQETQYF.